The subject of this entry is one T cell receptor (beta chain). Sequencing was performed with immunoSEQ multiplex PCR; in TCRdb, only in-frame clones are kept and a portion is missing. The profile shows fewer than 1.8 million clones, 98% of them singletons. The data were obtained in a study of shared clonotypes between healthy human individuals. The study separated CD4+ cells into CD45RA+ naive and CD45RA-negative memory subsets. CDR1 SGHTA and CDR2 FQGNSA come from the germline V gene. V lost 5 bases to trimming and J lost 5 bases; unmatched junction nucleotides: 5. The length of the CDR3 is 14 residues.

The rearrangement joins TRBV7-2 to TRBJ2-5; 10 nucleotides align to TRBD2. What was sequenced was naive CD4+ T cells sorted from blood. Sample subset: CD45RA+ positively selected. The TCR comes from a man aged 25-40 years in good health. Written as DNA, the CDR3 is TGTGCCAGCAGCCCTAGCGGGAGCGGGGAGACCCAGTACTTC. Translated: CASSPSGSGETQYF.